The 10 T cell receptor beta chains reported below all come from one sample, sequenced in a study of T cells in narcolepsy. Here immunoSEQ multiplex PCR was the method, and the copy in TCRdb shows in-frame clones only, minus some. The sample yields about 37,000 clones, less than 90% seen once. Sequenced sample: memory (CD45RA-) CD4+ T cells from blood. The receptors were sampled from a human donor in good health.

V is TRBV6-1 and J is TRBJ2-7; 8 bases are a match to TRBD2. The V gene end was trimmed by 7 bases and the J gene end by 2 bases; junction bases not matched to a gene: 4. This CDR3 spans 13 amino acids. CDR1 MNHNS and CDR2 SASEGT come from the germline V gene. CDR3 bases: TGTGCCAGCACAAGCGGGAGTCCCTACGAGCAGTACTTC. As protein: CASTSGSPYEQYF.

The V and J genes are TRBV9 and TRBJ1-4; D perhaps matches TRBD1 (6 bases). This CDR3 region has 15 residues. CDR1 SGDLS and CDR2 YYNGEE come from the germline V gene. Trimming left V 4 bases short and J 8 bases short, with 18 bases between. The CDR3 region is CASSPGGGWGEKLFF. The CDR3 DNA sequence: TGTGCCAGCAGCCCCGGGGGGGGCTGGGGGGAAAAACTGTTTTTT. Full variable domain (rest looked up from reference TRBV9 and TRBJ1-4): DSGVTQTPKHLITATGQRVTLRCSPRSGDLSVYWYQQSLDQGLQFLIQYYNGEERAKGNILERFSAQQFPDLHSELNLSSLELGDSALYFCASSPGGGWGEKLFFGSGTQLSVL.

This clone was recorded once. V and J are TRBV6-5 and TRBJ2-7, with D perhaps TRBD1 (7 bases). Trimming left V 6 bases short and J 4 bases short, with 19 bases between. Looked up from germline, CDR1 is MNHEY and CDR2 is SVGAGI. The CDR3 totals 15 residues. This chain's CDR3 is CASSPSPQGGYEQYF. In DNA form, the CDR3 reads TGTGCCAGCAGCCCCTCCCCCCAGGGGGGTTACGAGCAGTACTTC.

CDR3 DNA sequence: TGTGCCAGCAGTTTATATAGCGCTTCCCAGATCGGCAATGAGCAGTTCTTC. It yields the protein CASSLYSASQIGNEQFF. This sequence joins TRBV27 and TRBJ2-1; D perhaps matches TRBD2 (5 bases). The CDR3 length is 17 residues. V was pared by 1 base and J by 6 bases, with 19 bases between. Per germline, CDR1 MNHEY and CDR2 SMNVEV (reference sequence).

This clone was found a few times. This sequence joins TRBV4-1 and TRBJ1-3; no clear D gene. There are 16 residues in the CDR3. The germline gives CDR1 MGHRA, CDR2 YSYEKL. The V end lost 3 bases, the J end lost 1 base, and 13 bases lay between the germline ends. The CDR3 DNA follows: TGCGCCAGCAGCCAGCCGGGTCCGGTTTCTGGAAACACCATATATTTT. Translation: CASSQPGPVSGNTIYF.

The chain has TRBV6-6 and TRBJ1-1; 8 bases agree with TRBD1. The CDR3 extends over 13 amino acids. Germline assignment: CDR1 MNHNY and CDR2 SVGAGI (reference sequence). V gave up 4 bases and J gave up 6 bases; unmatched junction bases: 4. CDR3 coding DNA: TGTGCCAGCAGTTCGAGACAGGGGTCTGAAGCTTTCTTT. It specifies CASSSRQGSEAFF.

The chain joins TRBV11-2 to TRBJ2-7, with 7 bases matching TRBD1. The CDR3 spans 15 residues. Germline CDR1 is SGHAT and CDR2 is FQNNGV. Germline trimming cut 7 bases from V and 1 base from J; bases unmatched to any gene: 10. The CDR3 protein is CASKLNRGGSYEQYF. CDR3 sequence (DNA): TGTGCCAGCAAACTCAACAGGGGCGGGTCCTACGAGCAGTACTTC.

In nucleotides, the CDR3 is TGTGCCAGCAAGGGACAGGATATTGCCAAAAACATTCAGTACTTC. It encodes CASKGQDIAKNIQYF. The chain links TRBV2 to TRBJ2-4; the match to TRBD1 covers 8 bases. Looked up from germline, CDR1 is SNHLY and CDR2 is FYNNEI. Germline trimming cut 7 bases from V and 1 base from J; bases unmatched to any gene: 6. The CDR3 runs to 15 residues.

The chain couples TRBV2 to TRBJ2-3; 11 bases map to TRBD2. The CDR3 is 15 residues long. J was trimmed by 4 bases and V by 8 bases; bases with no gene match: 8. Germline lookup yields CDR1 SNHLY and CDR2 FYNNEI. DNA for the CDR3: TGTGCCAGCTGGGGCCCTAGCGGGGGGTCAGATACGCAGTATTTT. Translated, it gives CASWGPSGGSDTQYF.

V usage is TRBV9 and J usage is TRBJ2-2; 9 bases are a match to TRBD2. V trimming: 7 bases; J trimming: 6 bases; junction bases outside the gene matches: 4. Per the germline V gene, CDR1 is SGDLS and CDR2 is YYNGEE. This CDR3 is built from 13 residues. The CDR3 loop is CASASGIAGELFF. The CDR3 DNA reads TGTGCCAGCGCTAGCGGGATAGCCGGGGAGCTGTTTTTT. The full variable domain, in which reference TRBV9 and TRBJ2-2 provide the parts outside the CDR3, is DSGVTQTPKHLITATGQRVTLRCSPRSGDLSVYWYQQSLDQGLQFLIQYYNGEERAKGNILERFSAQQFPDLHSELNLSSLELGDSALYFCASASGIAGELFFGEGSRLTVL.